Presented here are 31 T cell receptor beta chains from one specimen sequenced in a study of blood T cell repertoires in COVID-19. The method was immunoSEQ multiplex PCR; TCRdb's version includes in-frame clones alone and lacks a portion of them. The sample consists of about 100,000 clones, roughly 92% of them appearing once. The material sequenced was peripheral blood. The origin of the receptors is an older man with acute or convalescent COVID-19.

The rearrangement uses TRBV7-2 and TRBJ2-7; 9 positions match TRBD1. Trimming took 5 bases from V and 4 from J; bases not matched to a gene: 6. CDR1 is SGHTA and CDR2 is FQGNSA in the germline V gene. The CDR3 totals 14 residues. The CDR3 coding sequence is TGTGCCAGCAGCGGGTGGGACAGGGATTACGAGCAGTACTTC. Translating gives CASSGWDRDYEQYF.

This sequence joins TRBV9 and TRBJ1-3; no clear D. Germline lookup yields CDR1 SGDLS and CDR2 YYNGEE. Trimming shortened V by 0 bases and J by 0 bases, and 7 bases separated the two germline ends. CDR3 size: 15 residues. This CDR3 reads CASSVGGRSGNTIYF. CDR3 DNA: TGTGCCAGCAGCGTAGGCGGTCGCTCTGGAAACACCATATATTTT.

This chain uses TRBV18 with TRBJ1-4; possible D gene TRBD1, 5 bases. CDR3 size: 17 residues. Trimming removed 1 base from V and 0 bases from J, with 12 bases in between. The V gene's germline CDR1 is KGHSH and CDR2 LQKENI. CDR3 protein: CASSPRATVATNEKLFF. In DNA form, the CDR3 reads TGTGCCAGCTCACCACGCGCGACAGTAGCAACTAATGAAAAACTGTTTTTT.

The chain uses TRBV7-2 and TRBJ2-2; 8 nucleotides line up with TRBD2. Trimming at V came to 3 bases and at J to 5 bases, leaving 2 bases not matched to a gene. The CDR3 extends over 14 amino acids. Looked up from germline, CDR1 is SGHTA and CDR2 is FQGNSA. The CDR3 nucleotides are TGTGCCAGCAGCTTCCGCGGGGGGACCGGGGAGCTGTTTTTT. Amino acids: CASSFRGGTGELFF.

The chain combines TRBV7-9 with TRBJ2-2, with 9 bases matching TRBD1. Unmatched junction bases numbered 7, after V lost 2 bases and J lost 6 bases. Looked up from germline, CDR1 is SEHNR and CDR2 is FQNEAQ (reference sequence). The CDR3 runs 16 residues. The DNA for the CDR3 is TGTGCCAGCAGCTTATGGAACAGGGGGCAAGCCGGGGAGCTGTTTTTT. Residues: CASSLWNRGQAGELFF. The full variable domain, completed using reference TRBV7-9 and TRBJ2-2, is DTGVSQNPRHKITKRGQNVTFRCDPISEHNRLYWYRQTLGQGPEFLTYFQNEAQLEKSRLLSDRFSAERPKGSFSTLEIQRTEQGDSAMYLCASSLWNRGQAGELFFGEGSRLTVL.

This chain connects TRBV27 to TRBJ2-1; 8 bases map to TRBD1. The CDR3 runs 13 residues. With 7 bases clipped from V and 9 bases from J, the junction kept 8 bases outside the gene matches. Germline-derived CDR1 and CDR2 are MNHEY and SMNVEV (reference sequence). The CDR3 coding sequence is TGTGCCAGCAATGGACAGGGAAGAGGTGAGCAGTTCTTC. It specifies CASNGQGRGEQFF.

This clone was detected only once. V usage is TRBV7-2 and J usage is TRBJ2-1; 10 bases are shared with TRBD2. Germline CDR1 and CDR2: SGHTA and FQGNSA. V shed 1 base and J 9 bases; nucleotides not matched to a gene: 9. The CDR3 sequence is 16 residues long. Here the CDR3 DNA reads TGTGCCAGCAGCTTAGTGATACTAGCGGGAAGGTTTGAGCAGTTCTTC. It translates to CASSLVILAGRFEQFF.

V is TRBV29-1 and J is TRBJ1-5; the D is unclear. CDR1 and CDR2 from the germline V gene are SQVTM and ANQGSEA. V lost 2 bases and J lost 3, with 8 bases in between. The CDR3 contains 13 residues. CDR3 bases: TGCAGCGTTGAAATAGCAGTCAATCAGCCCCAGCATTTT. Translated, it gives CSVEIAVNQPQHF. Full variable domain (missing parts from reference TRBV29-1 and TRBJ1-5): SAVISQKPSRDICQRGTSLTIQCQVDSQVTMMFWYRQQPGQSLTLIATANQGSEATYESGFVIDKFPISRPNLTFSTLTVSNMSPEDSSIYLCSVEIAVNQPQHFGDGTRLSIL.

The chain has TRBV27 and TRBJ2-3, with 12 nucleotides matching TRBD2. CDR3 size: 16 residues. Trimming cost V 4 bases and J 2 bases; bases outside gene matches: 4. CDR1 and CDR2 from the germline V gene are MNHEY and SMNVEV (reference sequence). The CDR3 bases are TGTGCCAGCAGTTCTCTAGCGGGAGGGTACACAGATACGCAGTATTTT. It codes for CASSSLAGGYTDTQYF.

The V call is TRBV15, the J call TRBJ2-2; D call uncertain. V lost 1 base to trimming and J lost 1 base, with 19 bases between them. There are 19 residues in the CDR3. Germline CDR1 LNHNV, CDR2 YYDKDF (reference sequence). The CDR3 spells CATSRVFGAQLRNTGELFF. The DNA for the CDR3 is TGTGCCACCAGCAGAGTATTCGGAGCCCAGCTCAGGAACACCGGGGAGCTGTTTTTT.

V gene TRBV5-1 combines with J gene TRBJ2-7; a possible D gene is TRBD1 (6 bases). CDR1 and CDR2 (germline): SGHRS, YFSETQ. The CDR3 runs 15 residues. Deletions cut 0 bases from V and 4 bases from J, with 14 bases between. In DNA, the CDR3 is TGCGCCAGCAGCTTGGACGATGGACAGCTTTACGAGCAGTACTTC. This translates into CASSLDDGQLYEQYF.

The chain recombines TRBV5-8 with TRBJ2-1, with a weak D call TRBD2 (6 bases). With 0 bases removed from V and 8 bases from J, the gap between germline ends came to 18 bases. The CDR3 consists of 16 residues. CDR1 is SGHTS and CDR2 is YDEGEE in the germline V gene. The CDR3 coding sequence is TGTGCCAGCAGCTTGGGACTAGGAACGGGAGCATATGAGCAGTTCTTC. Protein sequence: CASSLGLGTGAYEQFF.

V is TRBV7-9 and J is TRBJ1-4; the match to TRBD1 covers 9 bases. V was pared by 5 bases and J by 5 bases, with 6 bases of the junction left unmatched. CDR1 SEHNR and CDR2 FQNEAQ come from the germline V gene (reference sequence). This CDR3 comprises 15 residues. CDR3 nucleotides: TGTGCCAGCAGCCACACGACAGGGGGGAATGAAAAACTGTTTTTT. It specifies CASSHTTGGNEKLFF. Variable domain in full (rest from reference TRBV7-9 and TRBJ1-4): DTGVSQNPRHKITKRGQNVTFRCDPISEHNRLYWYRQTLGQGPEFLTYFQNEAQLEKSRLLSDRFSAERPKGSFSTLEIQRTEQGDSAMYLCASSHTTGGNEKLFFGSGTQLSVL.

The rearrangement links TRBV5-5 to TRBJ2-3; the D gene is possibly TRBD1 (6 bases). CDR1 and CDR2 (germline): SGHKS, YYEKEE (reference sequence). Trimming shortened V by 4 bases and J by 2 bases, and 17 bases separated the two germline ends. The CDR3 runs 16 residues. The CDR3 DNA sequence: TGTGCCAGCAGCCCCCACAGGAAGGGGGACACAGATACGCAGTATTTT. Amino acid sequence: CASSPHRKGDTDTQYF.

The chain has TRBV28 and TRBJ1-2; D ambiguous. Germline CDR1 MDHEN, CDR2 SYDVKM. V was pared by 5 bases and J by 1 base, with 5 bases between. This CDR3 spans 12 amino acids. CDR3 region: CASSAGNYGYTF. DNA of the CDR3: TGTGCCAGCAGTGCGGGTAACTATGGCTACACCTTC.

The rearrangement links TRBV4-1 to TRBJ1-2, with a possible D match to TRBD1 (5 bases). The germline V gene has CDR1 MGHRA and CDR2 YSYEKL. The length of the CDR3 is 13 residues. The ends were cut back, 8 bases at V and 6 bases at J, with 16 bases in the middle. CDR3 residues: CASSWGGEDGYTF. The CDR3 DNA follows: TGCGCCAGCTCTTGGGGAGGGGAGGATGGCTACACCTTC.

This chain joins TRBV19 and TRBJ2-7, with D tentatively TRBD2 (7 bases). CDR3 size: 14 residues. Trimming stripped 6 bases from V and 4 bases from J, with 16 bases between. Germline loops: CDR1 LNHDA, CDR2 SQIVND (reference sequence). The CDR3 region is CASSAGGHEYEQYF. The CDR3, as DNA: TGTGCCAGTAGCGCCGGGGGGCACGAATACGAGCAGTACTTC.

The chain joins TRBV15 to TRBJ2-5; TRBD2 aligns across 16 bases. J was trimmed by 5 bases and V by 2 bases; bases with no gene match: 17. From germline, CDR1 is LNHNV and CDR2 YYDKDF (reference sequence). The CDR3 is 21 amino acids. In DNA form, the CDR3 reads TGTGCCACCAGCAGATATAGGGGGACTAGCGGGAGGGCGGGTCGAGTGGAGACCCAGTACTTC. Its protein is CATSRYRGTSGRAGRVETQYF.

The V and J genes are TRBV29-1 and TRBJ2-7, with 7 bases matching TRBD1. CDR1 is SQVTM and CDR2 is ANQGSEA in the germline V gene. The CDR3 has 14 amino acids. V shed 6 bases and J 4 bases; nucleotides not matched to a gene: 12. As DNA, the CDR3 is TGCAGCGTAGCCAGACAGGGTTCCCCTTACGAGCAGTACTTC. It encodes CSVARQGSPYEQYF.

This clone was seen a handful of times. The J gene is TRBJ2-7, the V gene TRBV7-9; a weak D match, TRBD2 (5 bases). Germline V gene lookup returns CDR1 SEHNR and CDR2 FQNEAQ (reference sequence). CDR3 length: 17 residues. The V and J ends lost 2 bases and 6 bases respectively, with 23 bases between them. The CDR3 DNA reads TGTGCCAGCAGCTTAAGTAGTCTTGCGGTGGCTCGGGGCGAGCAGTACTTC. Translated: CASSLSSLAVARGEQYF.

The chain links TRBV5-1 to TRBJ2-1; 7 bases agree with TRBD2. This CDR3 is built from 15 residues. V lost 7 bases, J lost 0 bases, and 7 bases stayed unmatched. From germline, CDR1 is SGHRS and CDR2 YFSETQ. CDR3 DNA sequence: TGCGCCAGCTACATAGCGGGTGACTCCTACAATGAGCAGTTCTTC. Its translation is CASYIAGDSYNEQFF.

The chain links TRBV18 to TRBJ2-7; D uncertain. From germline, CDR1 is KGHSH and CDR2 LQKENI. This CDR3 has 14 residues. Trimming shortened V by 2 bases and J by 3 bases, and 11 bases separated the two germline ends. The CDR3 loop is CASSPNSGIYEQYF. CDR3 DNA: TGTGCCAGCTCACCAAACAGTGGAATCTACGAGCAGTACTTC.

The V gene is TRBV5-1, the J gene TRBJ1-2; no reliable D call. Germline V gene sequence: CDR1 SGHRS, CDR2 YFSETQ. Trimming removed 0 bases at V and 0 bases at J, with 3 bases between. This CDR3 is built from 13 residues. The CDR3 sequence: CASSLGANYGYTF. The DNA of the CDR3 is TGCGCCAGCAGCTTGGGCGCTAACTATGGCTACACCTTC.

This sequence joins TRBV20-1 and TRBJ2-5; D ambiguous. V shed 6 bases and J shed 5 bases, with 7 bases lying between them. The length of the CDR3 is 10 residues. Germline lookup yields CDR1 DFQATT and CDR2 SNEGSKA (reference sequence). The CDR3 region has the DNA TGCAGTGCGGAGAGGGAGACCCAGTACTTC. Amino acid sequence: CSAERETQYF.

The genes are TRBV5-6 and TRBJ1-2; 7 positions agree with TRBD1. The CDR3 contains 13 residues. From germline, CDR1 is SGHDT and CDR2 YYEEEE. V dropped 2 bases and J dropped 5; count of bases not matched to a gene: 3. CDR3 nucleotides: TGTGCCAGCAGCTTTAACAGGGGTTATGGCTACACCTTC. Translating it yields CASSFNRGYGYTF.

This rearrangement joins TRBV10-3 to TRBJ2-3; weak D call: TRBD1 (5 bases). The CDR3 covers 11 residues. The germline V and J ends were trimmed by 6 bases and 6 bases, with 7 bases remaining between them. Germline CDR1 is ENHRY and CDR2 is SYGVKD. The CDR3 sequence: CAIRGADTQYF. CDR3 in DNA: TGTGCCATCAGAGGGGCCGATACGCAGTATTTT.

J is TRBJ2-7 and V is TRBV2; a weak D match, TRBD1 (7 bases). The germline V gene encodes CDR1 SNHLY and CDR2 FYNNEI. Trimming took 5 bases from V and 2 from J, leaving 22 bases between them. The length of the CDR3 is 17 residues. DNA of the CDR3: TGTGCCAGCAGTTCCACCCTAAGACAGGGACTCACCTACGAGCAGTACTTC. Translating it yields CASSSTLRQGLTYEQYF. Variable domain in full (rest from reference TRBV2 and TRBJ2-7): EPEVTQTPSHQVTQMGQEVILRCVPISNHLYFYWYRQILGQKVEFLVSFYNNEISEKSEIFDDQFSVERPDGSNFTLKIRSTKLEDSAMYFCASSSTLRQGLTYEQYFGPGTRLTVT.

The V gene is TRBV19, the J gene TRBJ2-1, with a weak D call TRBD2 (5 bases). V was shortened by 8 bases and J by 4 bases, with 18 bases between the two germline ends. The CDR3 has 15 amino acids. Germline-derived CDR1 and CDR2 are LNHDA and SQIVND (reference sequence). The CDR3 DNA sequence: TGTGCCAGTGGCCAGATGGCGGGTGGGTACAATGAGCAGTTCTTC. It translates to CASGQMAGGYNEQFF.

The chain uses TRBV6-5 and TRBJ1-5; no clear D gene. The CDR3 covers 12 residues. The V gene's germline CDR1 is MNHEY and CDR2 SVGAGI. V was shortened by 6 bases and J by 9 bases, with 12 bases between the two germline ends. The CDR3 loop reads CASRTGSLPQHF. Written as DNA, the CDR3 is TGTGCCAGCAGGACCGGGTCTCTGCCCCAGCATTTT.

The DNA of the CDR3 is TGTGCCAGCAGCCTACCGCCTCGGACAGGGGACGAGCAGTACTTC. Its protein is CASSLPPRTGDEQYF. The chain is built from TRBV7-2 and TRBJ2-7; 9 bases are a match to TRBD1. Germline lookup yields CDR1 SGHTA and CDR2 FQGNSA. V was pared by 5 bases and J by 5 bases, with 10 bases of the junction left unmatched. The CDR3 consists of 15 residues.

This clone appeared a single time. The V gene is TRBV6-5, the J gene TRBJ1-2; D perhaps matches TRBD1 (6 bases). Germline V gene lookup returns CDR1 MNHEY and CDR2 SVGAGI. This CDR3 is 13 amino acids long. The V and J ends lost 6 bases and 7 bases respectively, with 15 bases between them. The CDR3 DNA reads TGTGCCAGCAGCAACACAGGGTATGGTGGCTACACCTTC. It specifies CASSNTGYGGYTF.